This T cell receptor beta chain originates from a study of blood T cell repertoires in COVID-19. Assay used: immunoSEQ multiplex PCR; TCRdb lists only in-frame clones, some missing. The top ten hold 0.7% to 1% of the sample, which has around 100,000 clones, over 70% seen once. CDR3 size: 18 residues. Germline loops: CDR1 ENHRY, CDR2 SYGVKD. J was trimmed by 0 bases and V by 1 base; bases with no gene match: 8. The genes are TRBV10-3 and TRBJ2-2; 7 bases are shared with TRBD2. The sequence came from a woman between 70 and 85 years old with acute or convalescent COVID-19. The sample consisted of peripheral blood. DNA for the CDR3: TGTGCCATCAGTGAGTGGCTTTGGCGGGAGCCGAACACCGGGGAGCTGTTTTTT. As protein: CAISEWLWREPNTGELFF.